The 23 T cell receptor beta chains below come from one sample, sequenced in a study of regulatory T cells in long-lasting Graves disease (dated by TCRdb to the early 2020s). The time point label on this specimen signifies: newly diagnosed GD, antithyroid drugs for less than 3 months. For both TCR sequencing and RNA sequencing, RNA was extracted from PBMCs in TRIzol. The library was obtained by multiplex PCR. TCRdb records Illumina HiSeq 4000 as the sequencer. CDR3 regions were amplified by Arm-PCR with iRepertoire HTBI primers to construct TCR beta libraries. In-frame beta chains were kept once TCRdb had trimmed the public reads at Q25 with fastp and called clones with MiXCR. CDR3 protein duplicates are merged, each entry listing the most common genes and DNA. The sample profile shows under 450,000 distinct CDR3 sequences; 16% of them were found once. The ten largest clones add up to roughly a fifth of the sample.

A further study also used this sample, focusing on T cells in Graves' hyperthyroidism and ophthalmopathy.

Sequenced here: peripheral blood mononuclear cells (PBMCs), sampled at new diagnosis, from a patient treated with antithyroid drugs. The receptors shown here come from a woman aged 18-30 years with Graves disease. Donor details come from another sample of the same person, matched by shared clones.

This rearrangement joins TRBV5-4 to TRBJ1-1, with a possible D match to TRBD1 (6 bases). This CDR3 has 13 residues. Looked up from germline, CDR1 is SGHNT and CDR2 is YYREEE (reference sequence). Trimming left V 7 bases short and J 1 base short, with 11 bases between. The CDR3 reads CASGGRGNTEAFF. As DNA, the CDR3 is TGTGCCAGCGGGGGGCGAGGGAACACTGAAGCTTTCTTT.

This clonotype was recorded a few times. The V gene is TRBV6-1, the J gene TRBJ2-7; no reliable D call. Trimming left V 9 bases short and J 4 bases short, with 19 bases between. The V gene's germline CDR1 is MNHNS and CDR2 SASEGT. The CDR3 is 14 amino acids. In DNA, the CDR3 is TGTGCCAGTTATGGGCGCTTCTCTCTGTACGAGCAGTACTTC. As protein: CASYGRFSLYEQYF.

This clonotype was counted ten times or more. The chain carries TRBV3-1 and TRBJ1-2, with D perhaps TRBD1 (6 bases). With 8 bases removed from V and 5 bases from J, the gap between germline ends came to 15 bases. This CDR3 contains 13 residues. Germline loops: CDR1 LGHDT, CDR2 YNNKEL (reference sequence). CDR3 in amino acids: CASWQQGGYGYTF. The DNA of the CDR3 is TGTGCCAGCTGGCAACAGGGTGGATATGGCTACACCTTC.

This clonotype has at least ten counts. DNA of the CDR3: TGTGCCAGCAGTTTGACAGGGGCGTACGGAAACACCATATATTTT. Residues: CASSLTGAYGNTIYF. V and J are TRBV27 and TRBJ1-3; TRBD1 agrees at 8 bases. This CDR3 region has 15 residues. Germline CDR1 and CDR2: MNHEY and SMNVEV (reference sequence). V was clipped by 3 bases and J by 4 bases; unmatched bases: 5.

Of note for this clonotype: At one boundary the junction diverges from the germline segment, which might be a read error. V gene TRBV7-8 combines with J gene TRBJ2-5; no firm D call. The length of the CDR3 is 11 residues. From germline, CDR1 is SGHVS and CDR2 FQNEAQ. CDR3 sequence: CASSLSETQHF. CDR3 sequence (DNA): TGTGCCAGCAGCTTATCAGAGACCCAGCACTTC.

This clonotype has just a few counts. V is TRBV27 and J is TRBJ1-6, with 9 bases lining up with TRBD1. CDR1 MNHEY and CDR2 SMNVEV come from the germline V gene (reference sequence). V lost 7 bases and J lost 7; bases outside the gene matches: 5. This CDR3 contains 14 residues. CDR3 region: CASKLGQGNSPLHF. DNA of the CDR3: TGTGCCAGCAAACTGGGACAGGGAAATTCACCCCTCCACTTT.

In this sample, this clonotype turned up many times. The rearrangement links TRBV28 to TRBJ2-3; the D gene is possibly TRBD2 (6 bases). This CDR3 is built from 14 residues. The V end lost 6 bases, the J end lost 0 bases, and 10 bases lay between the germline ends. Germline CDR1 and CDR2: MDHEN and SYDVKM. CDR3 bases: TGTGCCAGCAGAGATAGCGGCAGCACAGATACGCAGTATTTT. Translating gives CASRDSGSTDTQYF.

To note about this clonotype: This could be a read error, since a much larger clone is one nucleotide away. The chain joins TRBV3-1 to TRBJ1-2, with D hard to call. This CDR3 contains 11 residues. The germline gives CDR1 LGHDT, CDR2 YNNKEL (reference sequence). V was shortened by 8 bases and J by 5 bases, with 9 bases between the two germline ends. The CDR3 protein is CASGGPYGYTF. As DNA, the CDR3 is TGTGCCAGCGGCGGACCTTATGGCTACACCTTC.

The chain combines TRBV4-1 with TRBJ2-2, with 8 positions matching TRBD2. Trimming took 10 bases from V and 3 from J; bases not matched to a gene: 10. The V gene's germline CDR1 is MGHRA and CDR2 YSYEKL. The CDR3 is 15 residues long. DNA for the CDR3: TGCGCCACACGACGGGGGGGGCTGGACACCGGGGAGCTGTTTTTT. Its protein product is CATRRGGLDTGELFF.

CDR3 loop: CATSGQGFNTGELFF. In DNA form, the CDR3 reads TGTGCCACCAGTGGACAGGGATTTAACACCGGGGAGCTGTTTTTT. The chain uses TRBV15 and TRBJ2-2, with TRBD1 matching over 8 bases. CDR1 is LNHNV, CDR2 YYDKDF, per germline (reference sequence). Trimming cost V 6 bases and J 2 bases; bases outside gene matches: 5. The CDR3 sequence is 15 residues long.

This clonotype has ten or more counts. The chain couples TRBV28 to TRBJ2-1; 8 nucleotides line up with TRBD1. The germline CDR1 and CDR2 sequences are MDHEN and SYDVKM. There are 17 residues in the CDR3. Germline trimming cut 8 bases from V and 6 bases from J; bases unmatched to any gene: 18. The CDR3 DNA reads TGTGCCAGCTCGGACAGGGATATTAGCATGCTAGGCAATGAGCAGTTCTTC. This codes for CASSDRDISMLGNEQFF.

This clonotype was seen repeatedly, ten times or more. The V and J genes are TRBV11-2 and TRBJ2-1; 7 bases fit TRBD1. Germline V gene sequence: CDR1 SGHAT, CDR2 FQNNGV. This CDR3 has 18 amino acids. V shed 5 bases, J shed 0 bases, and the junction held 13 bases outside the gene matches. CDR3 sequence (DNA): TGTGCCAGCAGCATGTACAGGGGTACCCTTAGCTCCTACAATGAGCAGTTCTTC. Translating gives CASSMYRGTLSSYNEQFF.

This clonotype was counted many times. The chain is built from TRBV7-8 and TRBJ2-5; 7 nucleotides match TRBD1. V lost 5 bases to trimming and J lost 1 base; unmatched junction nucleotides: 10. This CDR3 contains 16 residues. Germline V lookup: CDR1 SGHVS, CDR2 FQNEAQ. As DNA, the CDR3 is TGTGCCAGCAGCAGGAGGACAGGCGCAGCCCAAGAGACCCAGTACTTC. Its protein is CASSRRTGAAQETQYF.

This clonotype was observed a few times. CDR3 region: CASSLTVGAPSPLHF. CDR3 DNA: TGTGCCAGCAGCTTAACCGTTGGGGCCCCTTCACCCCTCCACTTT. V and J are TRBV7-3 and TRBJ1-6, with TRBD1 as a possible D gene (5 bases). V dropped 0 bases and J dropped 9 bases, with 12 bases sitting between them. The CDR3 is 15 amino acids. Germline CDR1 reads SGHTA; CDR2 reads FQGTGA.

This clonotype was observed many times. This chain's CDR3 is CASSLGLWDTQYF. CDR3 sequence (DNA): TGTGCCAGCAGCTTAGGGTTGTGGGATACGCAGTATTTT. V and J are TRBV7-9 and TRBJ2-3; D gene unclear. The CDR3 covers 13 residues. In germline, CDR1 is SEHNR, CDR2 FQNEAQ (reference sequence). Between the trimmed V and J ends, which lost 1 base and 6 bases, there was a span of 8 bases.

This clonotype has a count of ten or more. V usage is TRBV2 and J usage is TRBJ1-5; D might be TRBD1 (6 bases). CDR1 SNHLY and CDR2 FYNNEI come from the germline V gene. The CDR3 runs 15 residues. The ends were cut back, 3 bases at V and 3 bases at J, with 12 bases in the middle. DNA for the CDR3: TGTGCCAGCAGTGATCCTAACAGGGACAATCAGCCCCAGCATTTT. Its translation is CASSDPNRDNQPQHF.

This sequence joins TRBV3-1 and TRBJ1-5; 8 bases map to TRBD1. The length of the CDR3 is 16 residues. In germline, CDR1 is LGHDT, CDR2 YNNKEL (reference sequence). V gave up 2 bases and J gave up 7 bases; unmatched junction bases: 10. The CDR3 nucleotides read TGTGCCAGCAGCCAAAGATTCGGACAGGGCAGGCAGCCCCAGCATTTT. Translated, it gives CASSQRFGQGRQPQHF.

This clonotype came up a few times. This chain uses TRBV5-5 with TRBJ2-1, with D unclear. Germline V gene data show CDR1 as SGHKS and CDR2 as YYEKEE (reference sequence). The CDR3 loop spans 15 amino acids. Trimming shortened V by 4 bases and J by 3 bases, and 14 bases separated the two germline ends. The CDR3 reads CASSALGMSYNEQFF. The CDR3 DNA reads as TGTGCCAGCAGCGCCTTGGGGATGAGCTACAATGAGCAGTTCTTC.

As concerns this clonotype: Being one base from a much bigger clone, this may be a read error. This sequence joins TRBV5-1 and TRBJ1-4, with 8 bases matching TRBD1. The CDR3 has 15 amino acids. Germline V gene lookup returns CDR1 SGHRS and CDR2 YFSETQ. As DNA, the CDR3 is TGCGCCAGCAGCCTCGGACAGGGCACTAATGAAGAACTGTTTTTT. Encoded protein: CASSLGQGTNEELFF.

A note on this clonotype: This likely came from a read error, as a far larger clone is one base away. CDR3: CANQPGWTVSVGSIEQYF. The CDR3 DNA sequence: TGTGCCAACCAACCGGGCTGGACAGTTTCCGTAGGTTCGATCGAGCAGTACTTC. This chain uses TRBV6-1 with TRBJ2-5; tentative D call: TRBD1 (6 bases). The J call may be in error: the DNA end matches TRBJ2-7 better. This CDR3 comprises 18 residues. The germline CDR1 and CDR2 sequences are MNHNS and SASEGT.

Concerning this clonotype itself: A read error may explain this, as a much larger clone is one base away. The chain employs TRBV27 and TRBJ1-1, with D unclear. The CDR3 covers 14 residues. Germline CDR1 MNHEY, CDR2 SMNVEV (reference sequence). V was pared by 3 bases and J by 8 bases, with 16 bases between. For the CDR3, the DNA is TGTGCCAGCAGTTTTCGTTCTCTCAAAGAAGAAGCTTTCTTT. This codes for CASSFRSLKEEAFF.

The chain is built from TRBV6-5 and TRBJ2-4; D possibly uses TRBD1 or TRBD2 (6 bases each). V was trimmed by 0 bases and J by 6 bases, leaving 18 bases between them. The CDR3 spans 17 residues. Looked up from germline, CDR1 is MNHEY and CDR2 is SVGAGI. This CDR3 is CASSYSRGRTAANIQYF. The DNA of the CDR3 is TGTGCCAGCAGTTACTCGAGGGGGAGGACAGCCGCAAACATTCAGTACTTC.

This clonotype was counted at least ten times. The chain employs TRBV7-6 and TRBJ2-5; TRBD1 matches 11 bases. Losses at the gene ends were 6 bases for V and 5 bases for J; bases not matched to a gene: 5. Germline assignment: CDR1 SGHVS and CDR2 FNYEAQ. The CDR3 has 14 residues. The CDR3 DNA reads TGTGCCAGCAGTCGGACAGGGGGCGCCGAGACCCAGTACTTC. This encodes CASSRTGGAETQYF.